Below are 5 T cell receptor beta chains sequenced from a single sample in a study of control samples from healthy donors and cancer patients. The protocol was immunoSEQ multiplex PCR, while the TCRdb copy is restricted to in-frame clones and leaves out a portion. The data contain about 200,000 clones, about 91% of them seen just once; the ten biggest clones take up 1.5% to 2%. Sequencing input: blood. These receptors came from a man younger than 45 in good health.

The gene calls are TRBV12-3 or TRBV12-4 and TRBJ1-2; the D is unclear. The CDR3 spans 13 residues. The V end was cut by 2 bases, the J end by 0 bases, with 4 bases between. In nucleotides, the CDR3 is TGTGCCAGCAGTTTAAATACTAACTATGGCTACACCTTC. This translates into CASSLNTNYGYTF.

The chain uses TRBV9 and TRBJ2-7; possibly TRBD1 or TRBD2 for D (5 bases each). CDR3 length: 14 amino acids. CDR1 SGDLS and CDR2 YYNGEE come from the germline V gene. V was clipped by 0 bases and J by 1 base, with 8 bases between them. DNA of the CDR3: TGTGCCAGCAGCGTAGGGGACGCATCCTACGAGCAGTACTTC. Residues: CASSVGDASYEQYF.

The gene calls are TRBV24-1 and TRBJ1-2; D not certain. Trimming stripped 4 bases from V and 8 bases from J, with 10 bases between. The CDR3 extends over 12 amino acids. The germline CDR1 and CDR2 sequences are KGHDR and SFDVKD. The DNA of the CDR3 is TGTGCCACCAGTGAAGGAGGAAGCGGCTACACCTTC. Its protein product is CATSEGGSGYTF.

The chain links TRBV7-2 to TRBJ2-3; perhaps TRBD1 as D (7 bases). V dropped 5 bases and J dropped 8 bases, with 14 bases sitting between them. CDR1 is SGHTA, CDR2 FQGNSA, per germline. The CDR3 consists of 13 residues. Written as DNA, the CDR3 is TGTGCCAGCAGCCAGGGGGGTGGGTCTACGCAGTATTTT. Protein sequence: CASSQGGGSTQYF.

The rearrangement links TRBV5-4 to TRBJ2-2; no clear D. Trimming pared 1 base from V and 7 bases from J, leaving 8 bases between. CDR1 and CDR2 (germline): SGHNT, YYREEE (reference sequence). CDR3 length: 13 amino acids. The CDR3 DNA sequence: TGTGCCAGCAGCTTGAACGTAGTCGGGGAGCTGTTTTTT. Its translation: CASSLNVVGELFF.